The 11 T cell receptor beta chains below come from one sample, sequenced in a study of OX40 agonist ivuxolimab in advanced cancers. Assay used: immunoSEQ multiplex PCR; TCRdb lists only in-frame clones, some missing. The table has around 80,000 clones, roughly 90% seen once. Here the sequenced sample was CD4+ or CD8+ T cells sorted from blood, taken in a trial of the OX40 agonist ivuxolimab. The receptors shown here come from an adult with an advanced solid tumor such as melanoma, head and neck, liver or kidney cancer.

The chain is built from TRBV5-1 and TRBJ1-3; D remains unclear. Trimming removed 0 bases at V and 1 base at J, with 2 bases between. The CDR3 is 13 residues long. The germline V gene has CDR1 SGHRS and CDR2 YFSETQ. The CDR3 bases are TGCGCCAGCAGCTTGGGTTCTGGAAACACCATATATTTT. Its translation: CASSLGSGNTIYF.

CDR3 in DNA: TGCGCCAGCAGCTATCCAGGGAATGAGCAGTTCTTC. Protein: CASSYPGNEQFF. This chain uses TRBV5-1 with TRBJ2-1; tentative D call: TRBD1 (5 bases). CDR3 size: 12 residues. V was clipped by 3 bases and J by 7 bases, with 8 bases between them. CDR1 is SGHRS, CDR2 YFSETQ, per germline.

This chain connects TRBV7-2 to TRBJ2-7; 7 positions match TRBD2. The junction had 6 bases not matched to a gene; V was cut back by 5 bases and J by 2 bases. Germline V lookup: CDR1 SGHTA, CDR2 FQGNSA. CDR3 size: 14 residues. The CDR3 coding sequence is TGTGCCAGCAGCATTAGCGGGCCGACCTACGAGCAGTACTTC. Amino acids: CASSISGPTYEQYF.

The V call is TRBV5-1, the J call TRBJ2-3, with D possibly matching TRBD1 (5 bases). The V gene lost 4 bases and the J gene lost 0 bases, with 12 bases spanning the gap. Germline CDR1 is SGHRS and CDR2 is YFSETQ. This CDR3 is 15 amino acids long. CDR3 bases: TGCGCCAGCAGCACGACAGCTTCTAGCACAGATACGCAGTATTTT. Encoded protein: CASSTTASSTDTQYF.

This CDR3 reads CASSARGAGGTSTDTQYF. As DNA, the CDR3 is TGCGCCAGCAGCGCCCGCGGAGCGGGGGGAACTAGCACAGATACGCAGTATTTT. The gene calls are TRBV5-1 and TRBJ2-3, with 9 bases identical to TRBD2. From germline, CDR1 is SGHRS and CDR2 YFSETQ. V lost 4 bases to trimming and J lost 0 bases; unmatched junction nucleotides: 12. The CDR3 loop spans 18 amino acids.

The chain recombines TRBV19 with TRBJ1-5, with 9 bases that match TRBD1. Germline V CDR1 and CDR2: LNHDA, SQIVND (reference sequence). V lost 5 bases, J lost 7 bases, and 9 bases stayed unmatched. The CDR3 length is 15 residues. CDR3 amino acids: CASSFLTGGVQPQHF. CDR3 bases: TGTGCCAGTAGTTTCCTGACAGGGGGAGTACAGCCCCAGCATTTT.

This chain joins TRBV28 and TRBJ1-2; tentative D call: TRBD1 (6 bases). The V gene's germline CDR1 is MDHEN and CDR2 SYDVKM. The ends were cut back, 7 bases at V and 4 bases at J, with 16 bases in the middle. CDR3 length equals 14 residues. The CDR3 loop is CASTTWGARYGYTF. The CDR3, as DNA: TGTGCCAGCACAACTTGGGGGGCCCGCTATGGCTACACCTTC.

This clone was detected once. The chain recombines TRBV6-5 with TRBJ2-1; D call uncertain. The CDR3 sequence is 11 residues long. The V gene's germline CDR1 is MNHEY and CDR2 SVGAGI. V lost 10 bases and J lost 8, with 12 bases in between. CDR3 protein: CATAWAYEQFF. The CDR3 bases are TGTGCCACCGCCTGGGCGTATGAGCAGTTCTTC.

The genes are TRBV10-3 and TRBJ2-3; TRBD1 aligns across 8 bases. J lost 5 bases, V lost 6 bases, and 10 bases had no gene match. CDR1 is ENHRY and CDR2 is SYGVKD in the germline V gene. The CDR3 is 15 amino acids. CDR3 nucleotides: TGTGCCATCAGCGTAAGGACAGGGTCGGGAGATACGCAGTATTTT. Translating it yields CAISVRTGSGDTQYF.

CDR3 region: CASSSDRGGEQYF. CDR3 sequence (DNA): TGTGCCAGCAGCTCGGACAGGGGAGGCGAGCAGTACTTC. The genes are TRBV5-4 and TRBJ2-7; 9 bases are shared with TRBD1. The CDR3 is made up of 13 amino acids. Germline V CDR1 and CDR2: SGHNT, YYREEE (reference sequence). The J segment lost 6 bases and the V segment lost 3 bases, leaving 4 bases of the junction unmatched. The entire variable domain, with the rest obtained from reference TRBV5-4 and TRBJ2-7, is as follows: ETGVTQSPTHLIKTRGQQVTLRCSSQSGHNTVSWYQQALGQGPQFIFQYYREEENGRGNFPPRFSGLQFPNYSSELNVNALELDDSALYLCASSSDRGGEQYFGPGTRLTVT.

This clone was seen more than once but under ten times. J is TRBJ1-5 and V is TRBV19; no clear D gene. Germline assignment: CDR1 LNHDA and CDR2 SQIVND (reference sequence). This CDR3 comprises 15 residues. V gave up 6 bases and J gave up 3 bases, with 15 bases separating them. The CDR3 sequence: CASRVGGSHNQPQHF. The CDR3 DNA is TGTGCCAGTAGAGTGGGTGGCAGTCACAATCAGCCCCAGCATTTT.